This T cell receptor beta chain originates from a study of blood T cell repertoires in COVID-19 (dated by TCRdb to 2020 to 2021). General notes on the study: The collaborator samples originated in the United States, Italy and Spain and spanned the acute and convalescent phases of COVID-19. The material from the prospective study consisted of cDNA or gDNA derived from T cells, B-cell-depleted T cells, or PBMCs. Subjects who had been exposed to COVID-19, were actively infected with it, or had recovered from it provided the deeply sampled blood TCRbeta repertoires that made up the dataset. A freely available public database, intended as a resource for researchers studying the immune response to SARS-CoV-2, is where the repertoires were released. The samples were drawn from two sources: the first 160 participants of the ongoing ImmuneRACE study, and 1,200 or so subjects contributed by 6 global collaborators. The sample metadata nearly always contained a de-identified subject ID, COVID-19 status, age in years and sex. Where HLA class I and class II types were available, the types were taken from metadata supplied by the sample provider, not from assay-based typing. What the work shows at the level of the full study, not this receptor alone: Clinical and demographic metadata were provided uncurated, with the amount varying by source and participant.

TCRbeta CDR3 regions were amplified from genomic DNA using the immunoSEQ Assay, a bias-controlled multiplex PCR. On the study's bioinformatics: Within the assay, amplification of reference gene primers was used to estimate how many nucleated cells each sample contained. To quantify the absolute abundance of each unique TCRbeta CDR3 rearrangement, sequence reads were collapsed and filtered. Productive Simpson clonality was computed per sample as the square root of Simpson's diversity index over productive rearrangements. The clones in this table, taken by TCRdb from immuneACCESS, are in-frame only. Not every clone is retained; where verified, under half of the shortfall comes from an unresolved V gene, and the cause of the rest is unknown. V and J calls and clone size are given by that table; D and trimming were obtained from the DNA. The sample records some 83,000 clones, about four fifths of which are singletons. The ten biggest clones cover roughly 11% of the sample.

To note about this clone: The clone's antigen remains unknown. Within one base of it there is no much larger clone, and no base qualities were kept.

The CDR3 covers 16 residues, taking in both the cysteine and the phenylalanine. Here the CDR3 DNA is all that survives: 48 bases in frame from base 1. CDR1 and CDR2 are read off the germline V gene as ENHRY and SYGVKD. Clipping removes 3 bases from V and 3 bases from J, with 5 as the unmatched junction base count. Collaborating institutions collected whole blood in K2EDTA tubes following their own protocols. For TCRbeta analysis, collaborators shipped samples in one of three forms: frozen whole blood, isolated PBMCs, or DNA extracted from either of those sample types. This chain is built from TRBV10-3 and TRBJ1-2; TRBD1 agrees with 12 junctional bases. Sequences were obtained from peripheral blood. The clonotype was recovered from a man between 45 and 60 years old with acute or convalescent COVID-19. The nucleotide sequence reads TGTGCCATCAGTGAAGGGGACAGGGGGCAGGACTATGGCTACACCTTC. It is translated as CAISEGDRGQDYGYTF.